The rows below give T cell receptor beta chains drawn from one sample of a study of blood T cell repertoires in COVID-19. The table came from immunoSEQ multiplex PCR; TCRdb's copy has only in-frame clones and leaves some out. The sample lists under 200,000 clones; roughly 75% were seen once. Sequencing was carried out using peripheral blood. These TCRs come from a man aged 70-80 years with active or convalescent COVID-19. CDR3s include the opening cysteine and the closing phenylalanine or tryptophan. D genes are given only for firm matches. The size of a clone is reported for some rows only, either as once, few or many, or as a class for expanded clones.

d_gene,v_gene,abundance,len,j_gene,CDR3nt,CDR3aa
.,TRBV7-2,once,14,TRBJ2-7,TGTGCCAGCAGCTTAACCGCAGGGGCGTACGAGCAGTACTTC,CASSLTAGAYEQYF
.,TRBV6-5,once,15,TRBJ2-7,TGTGCCAGCAGAGCCCCGGGACTCCCCTCCTACGAGCAGTACTTC,CASRAPGLPSYEQYF
.,TRBV9,.,12,TRBJ2-7,TGTGCCAGCAGCTTCTCCGGGTACGAGCAGTACTTC,CASSFSGYEQYF
.,TRBV6-5,.,14,TRBJ2-3,TGTGCCAGCAGTCGAACTTTATCCACAGATACGCAGTATTTT,CASSRTLSTDTQYF
.,TRBV27,.,15,TRBJ2-6,TGTGCCAGCAGTTTATACGGCTCTGGGGCCAACGTCCTGACTTTC,CASSLYGSGANVLTF
.,TRBV12-3/TRBV12-4,.,12,TRBJ1-4,TGTGCCAGCAGGCCCACAGCGGATCGACTGTTTTTT,CASRPTADRLFF
.,TRBV19,.,15,TRBJ1-4,TGTGCCAGTAGCCTGGGGGGTCCAACTAATGAAAAACTGTTTTTT,CASSLGGPTNEKLFF
.,TRBV12-3/TRBV12-4,.,13,TRBJ1-2,TGTGCCAGCAGTTACAGAGACAGGTCGGGCTACACCTTC,CASSYRDRSGYTF
TRBD1,TRBV18,.,17,TRBJ1-3,TGTGCCAGCTCCGCCAGCTCGGGACAGGGGGCAGGAGGCACCATATATTTT,CASSASSGQGAGGTIYF
TRBD1,TRBV25-1,.,15,TRBJ2-3,TGTGCCAGCAGTAGACAGGGGAATGAGGCAGATACGCAGTATTTT,CASSRQGNEADTQYF
.,TRBV9,.,16,TRBJ2-7,TGTGCCAGCAGCGCCCCCTTAGGGCCCGGGGTCGGCGAGCAGTACTTC,CASSAPLGPGVGEQYF
.,TRBV28,.,12,TRBJ1-2,TGTGCCAGCAGTTACGAGAACTATGGCTACACCTTC,CASSYENYGYTF
TRBD2,TRBV5-4,once,17,TRBJ2-5,TGTGCCAGCAGCTTCAGGCTAGCGGCAATGGAGGAAGAGACCCAGTACTTC,CASSFRLAAMEEETQYF
.,TRBV6-5,.,12,TRBJ1-5,TGTGCCAGCAGCCCGCCGGGTCAGCCCCAGCATTTT,CASSPPGQPQHF
TRBD2,TRBV7-3,.,16,TRBJ2-1,TGTGCCAGCAGCCCTCGTCGGACCGGGACTAGCGTGCCGCAGTTCTTC,CASSPRRTGTSVPQFF
TRBD1,TRBV7-8,.,15,TRBJ2-3,TGTGCCAGCAGCTTTGACAGGGGAGGCACAGATACGCAGTATTTT,CASSFDRGGTDTQYF
.,TRBV5-4,once,14,TRBJ1-1,TGTGCCAGCAGCACCCGACAGATGAACACTGAAGCTTTCTTT,CASSTRQMNTEAFF